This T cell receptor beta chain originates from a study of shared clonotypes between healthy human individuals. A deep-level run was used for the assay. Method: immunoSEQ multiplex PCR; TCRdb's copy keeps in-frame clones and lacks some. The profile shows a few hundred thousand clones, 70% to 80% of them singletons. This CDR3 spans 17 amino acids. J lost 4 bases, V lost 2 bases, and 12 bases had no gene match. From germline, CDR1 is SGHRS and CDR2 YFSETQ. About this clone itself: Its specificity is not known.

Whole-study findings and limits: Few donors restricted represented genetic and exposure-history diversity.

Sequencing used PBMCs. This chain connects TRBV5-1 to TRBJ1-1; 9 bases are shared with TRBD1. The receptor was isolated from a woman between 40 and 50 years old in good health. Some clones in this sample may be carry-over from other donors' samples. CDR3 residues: CASSFEAQGAFGTEAFF. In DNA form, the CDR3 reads TGCGCCAGCAGCTTCGAAGCACAGGGGGCGTTCGGCACTGAAGCTTTCTTT.